A selection of T cell receptor beta chains follows, all from one sample in a study of spatial heterogeneity in lung cancer. MiXCR, applied by TCRdb to the 5' RACE reads, yields one record per CDR3 protein. The repertoire holds under 7,000 distinct CDR3 sequences, with around an eighth as singletons. Sequenced material: normal lung tissue next to the tumor, taken at surgery. The receptors here all came from a male donor with early-stage non-small cell lung cancer. CDR3s include the opening cysteine and the closing phenylalanine or tryptophan. D genes are given only for firm matches. Size tells how often a clone was seen (once, few, many) or the class of an expanded clone, and some rows leave it out.

j_gene	abundance	d_gene	v_gene	CDR3nt	CDR3aa
TRBJ1-1	many	NA	TRBV9	TGTGCCAGCAGCTCTTTCGAGAAAGGAAACACTGAAGCTTTCTTT	CASSSFEKGNTEAFF
TRBJ1-6	NA	NA	TRBV11-2	TGTGCCAGCAGCTTAAGGGGCCTTACTCATAATTCACCCCTCCACTTT	CASSLRGLTHNSPLHF
TRBJ2-2	medium-sized	NA	TRBV10-3	TGTGCCATCAGTGAAGGCAGGGAGACTACCGGGGAGCTGTTTTTT	CAISEGRETTGELFF
TRBJ1-6	NA	NA	TRBV2	TGTGCCAGCAGGAACCAGGCTGTTAATTCACCCCTCCACTTT	CASRNQAVNSPLHF
TRBJ1-2	NA	NA	TRBV28	TGTGCCACCTTTTCGGGCAGAGACTATGGCTACACCTTC	CATFSGRDYGYTF
TRBJ2-7	many	NA	TRBV29-1	TGCAGCGTTATGACAGGATCCTACGAGCAGTACTTC	CSVMTGSYEQYF
TRBJ1-1	many	TRBD1	TRBV20-1	TGCAGTGCTCCTAAGAGGAAAGGACAGGGGGCCGACACTGAAGCTTTCTTT	CSAPKRKGQGADTEAFF
TRBJ1-5	many	TRBD1	TRBV12-3/TRBV12-4	TGTGCCAGCAGCCTAAGAACCGGGACAGAGACGAATCAGCCCCAGCATTTT	CASSLRTGTETNQPQHF
TRBJ2-7	medium-sized	NA	TRBV29-1	TGCAGCGTTGAAGAGACAGGCCCGAAGCAGTACTTC	CSVEETGPKQYF
TRBJ2-1	few	TRBD2	TRBV5-1	TGCGCCAGCAGCTACAGAGGACTAGACAATGAGCAGTTCTTC	CASSYRGLDNEQFF
TRBJ2-1	medium-sized	TRBD2	TRBV11-2	TGTGCCAGCAGCAACCGGACTAGCGGTTACAATGAGCAGTTCTTC	CASSNRTSGYNEQFF
TRBJ1-6	many	NA	TRBV12-3/TRBV12-4	TGTGCCAGCAGTTTAGCATCCGACAGTACCCTCCACTTT	CASSLASDSTLHF
TRBJ1-1	many	NA	TRBV7-3	TGTGCCAGCAGCTTATCGGTGAACACTGAAGCTTTCTTT	CASSLSVNTEAFF
TRBJ1-2	many	NA	TRBV20-1	TGCAGTAGCGATGGGAACTATGGCTACACCTTC	CSSDGNYGYTF
TRBJ2-2	many	NA	TRBV7-9	TGTGCCAGCAGCTTAAACCCGAACACCGGGGAGCTGTTTTTT	CASSLNPNTGELFF
TRBJ2-2	medium-sized	NA	TRBV7-2	TGTGCCAGCAGCTTAGCTTTTTCCGGGGAGCTGTTTTTT	CASSLAFSGELFF
TRBJ1-5	NA	NA	TRBV7-2	TGTGCCAGCAGCTTAGGGGACATTAATAGCAATCAGCCCCAGCATTTT	CASSLGDINSNQPQHF
TRBJ1-1	NA	TRBD1	TRBV27	TGTGCCAGCAGTTTGAGTTGGACAGGGGACACTGAAGCTTTCTTT	CASSLSWTGDTEAFF
TRBJ2-1	medium-sized	NA	TRBV2	TGTGCCAGCAGTGACCCCTTGGGCATGAATGAGCAGTTCTTC	CASSDPLGMNEQFF
TRBJ1-1	NA	NA	TRBV9	TGTGCCAGCAGCGTAGAGCCAGGGTTGGGCACTGAAGCTTTCTTT	CASSVEPGLGTEAFF
TRBJ2-1	many	NA	TRBV10-3	TGTGCCATCAATTCGATCGGACTCCGCCTCCGGGAGCAGTTCTTC	CAINSIGLRLREQFF
TRBJ1-4	few	TRBD1	TRBV7-9	TGTGCCAGCAGCCGAAAGGTGGGGACAGATAATGAAAAACTGTTTTTT	CASSRKVGTDNEKLFF
TRBJ1-5	many	NA	TRBV7-2	TGTGCCAGCAGCTCTGGACATTGGATCCTCCCGGGTCAGCCCCAGCATTTT	CASSSGHWILPGQPQHF
TRBJ2-1	medium-sized	NA	TRBV6-2/TRBV6-3	TGTGCCAGCAATCAGAGGCAGAACAATGAGCAGTTCTTC	CASNQRQNNEQFF
TRBJ2-2	many	NA	TRBV9	TGTGCCAGCAGCGTAGGAATGGGGGCTAGGGACACCGGGGAGCTGTTTTTT	CASSVGMGARDTGELFF
TRBJ1-4	few	TRBD1	TRBV4-2	TGTGCCAGCAGCCAACCGGGACAGCCGCATGAAAAACTGTTTTTT	CASSQPGQPHEKLFF
TRBJ1-5	many	NA	TRBV21-1	TGTGCCAGCAGCAAAGCCCGGGGGCGCGGGAGCAATCAGCCCCAGCATTTT	CASSKARGRGSNQPQHF
TRBJ2-7	many	NA	TRBV7-8	TGTGCTACGAGTTACGGGAGCGACTACGAGCAGTACTTC	CATSYGSDYEQYF
TRBJ1-2	NA	TRBD1	TRBV5-4	TGTGCCAGCAGCTTGCACAGGGGGAACTATGGCTACACCTTC	CASSLHRGNYGYTF
TRBJ2-7	medium-sized	TRBD2	TRBV5-4	TGTGCCAGCAGCTTCGATACTCCCGGACTAGCGACTTGGGAGCAGTACTTC	CASSFDTPGLATWEQYF
TRBJ2-5	many	NA	TRBV5-1	TGCGCCAGCAGCTTCGGTGGCGGGAACGACCAAGAGACCCAGTACTTC	CASSFGGGNDQETQYF
TRBJ2-1	many	NA	TRBV19	TGTGCCAGTAGTGGGACGGGGTACAATGAGCAGTTCTTC	CASSGTGYNEQFF
TRBJ1-2	medium-sized	NA	TRBV29-1	TGCAGCGTACGAATGGGGAATGGCTACACCTTC	CSVRMGNGYTF
TRBJ2-7	many	TRBD1	TRBV20-1	TGCAGTGCTGGGGACAGCCTTTCAAACTACGAGCAGTACTTC	CSAGDSLSNYEQYF
TRBJ1-3	many	NA	TRBV6-6	TGTGCCAGCAGTGCCAGTGGAACCATATATTTT	CASSASGTIYF
TRBJ2-3	many	NA	TRBV4-3	TGCGCCAGCAGCCAAGAAACCGGGCTTTCGGATACGCAGTATTTT	CASSQETGLSDTQYF
TRBJ2-7	medium-sized	NA	TRBV3-1	TGTGCCAGCAGCCAACCTTATGGACCGACTGCCCGCGAGCAGTACTTC	CASSQPYGPTAREQYF
TRBJ1-2	many	TRBD1	TRBV7-2	TGTGCCAGCAGCTTAGCCGGGACAGACTATGGCTACACCTTC	CASSLAGTDYGYTF
TRBJ2-7	medium-sized	TRBD1	TRBV18	TGTGCCAGCTCACCCCGGGACAGGGACCCCCTCCACTTC	CASSPRDRDPLHF
TRBJ2-5	many	TRBD1	TRBV28	TGTGCCAGCAGTTTAGGCCCCTACAGGGGCCAACAAGAGACCCAGTACTTC	CASSLGPYRGQQETQYF
TRBJ2-2	medium-sized	NA	TRBV7-8	TGTGCCAGCAGCTTACGCAGCAACACCGGGGAGCTGTTTTTT	CASSLRSNTGELFF